This T cell receptor (beta chain) is from a study of human T cells and chemical hapten exposure. The length of the CDR3 is 15 residues. The germline gives CDR1 LNHDA, CDR2 SQIVND (reference sequence). The ends were cut back, 7 bases at V and 3 bases at J, with 15 bases in the middle. The sample's time point: pre-sensitization, week 0. Treatment specified: therapeutic diphenylcyclopropenone sensitization with weekly scalp DPC. The table lists this clonotype with many counts. Each CDR3 protein gets one entry after TCRdb re-called the RACE reads with MiXCR. The sample lists over 35,000 distinct CDR3 sequences, approximately 10% occurring once.

The specimen comprised whole blood, sampled in connection with sensitization to the hapten diphenylcyclopropenone (DPC). This receptor was identified in a man aged 25-40 years with alopecia areata. Some clones in this sample may be carry-over from other donors' samples. The genes are TRBV19 and TRBJ2-2, with a possible D match to TRBD2 (5 bases). The CDR3 region has the DNA TGTGCCAGTATACGGCAAGCGGACCACACCGGGGAGCTGTTTTTT. It codes for CASIRQADHTGELFF.